The source of this T cell receptor beta chain is a study of blood T cell repertoires in COVID-19. At the level of the study: From T cells, B-cell-depleted T cells, or PBMCs came the material, which was cDNA or gDNA.

As handled by the study authors: By means of reference gene primer amplification, nucleated cell counts were estimated. Clones were sequenced by immunoSEQ multiplex PCR, and TCRdb holds only the in-frame ones, with some missing. V, J and clone size are taken as reported in that table, and D and trimming were inferred from the DNA itself. The repertoire has 60,000 to 80,000 clones, 70% to 90% of them found once; the top ten carry roughly 25%. This clone came up once. CDR1 SGHAT and CDR2 FQNNGV come from the germline V gene. V was cut by 1 base and J by 7 bases, with 13 bases left in between. This CDR3 is 15 amino acids long.

The chain is built from TRBV11-2 and TRBJ1-4; TRBD1 might be the D (6 bases). This receptor was identified in a man aged 50 or older with acute or convalescent COVID-19. Sample: peripheral blood. The CDR3 DNA reads TGTGCCAGCAGCTTAGGAGGGGGTTCGGGTGAAAAACTGTTTTTT. Translating gives CASSLGGGSGEKLFF.